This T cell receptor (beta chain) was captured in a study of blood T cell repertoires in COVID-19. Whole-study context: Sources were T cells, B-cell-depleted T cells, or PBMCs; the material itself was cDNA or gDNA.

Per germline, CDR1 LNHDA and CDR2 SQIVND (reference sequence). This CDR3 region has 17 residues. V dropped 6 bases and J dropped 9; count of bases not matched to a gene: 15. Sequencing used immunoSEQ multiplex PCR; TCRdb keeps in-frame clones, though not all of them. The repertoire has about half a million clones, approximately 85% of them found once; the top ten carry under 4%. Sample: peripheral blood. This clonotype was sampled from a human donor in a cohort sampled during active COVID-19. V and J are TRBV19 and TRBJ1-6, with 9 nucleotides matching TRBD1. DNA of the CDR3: TGTGCCAGTAGACCGATCCAGACAGGGGGATATGGTTCACCCCTCCACTTT. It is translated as CASRPIQTGGYGSPLHF.